Listed below are T cell receptor beta chains from one sample, sequenced in a study of T cells in tumors after PD-1 blockade. Sequencing used immunoSEQ multiplex PCR; TCRdb keeps in-frame clones, though not all of them. The sample carries more than 50,000 clones, approximately 79% recorded once. Sequences were derived from PBMCs, sampled after anti-PD-1 treatment. These receptors all come from a human donor with basal cell carcinoma. CDR3s include the opening cysteine and the closing phenylalanine or tryptophan. A D gene is named only where the DNA matches it firmly. The size of a clone is reported for some rows only, either as once, few or many, or as a class for expanded clones.

clone_size	v_call	j_call	d_call	cdr3_aa	cdr3_nt
.	TRBV6-4	TRBJ2-3	.	CASSDSKGDGTDTQYF	TGTGCCAGCAGTGACTCGAAGGGGGATGGGACAGATACGCAGTATTTT
.	TRBV4-1	TRBJ1-1	TRBD1	CASSRAGQRNTEAFF	TGCGCCAGCAGCCGGGCGGGACAGCGAAACACTGAAGCTTTCTTT
.	TRBV7-2	TRBJ2-1	TRBD2	CASSFRYSGGRYNEQFF	TGTGCCAGCAGCTTCCGATACAGCGGGGGGAGGTACAATGAGCAGTTCTTC
.	TRBV3-1/TRBV3-2	TRBJ2-1	TRBD2	CASSQDRGGDYNEQFF	TGTGCCAGCAGCCAAGATCGCGGGGGGGACTACAATGAGCAGTTCTTC
.	TRBV5-1	TRBJ2-2	.	CASSPTTATTGELFF	TGCGCCAGCAGCCCTACGACAGCCACCACCGGGGAGCTGTTTTTT
.	TRBV27	TRBJ2-3	.	CASSFARLGTDTQYF	TGTGCCAGCAGTTTCGCCCGCTTAGGCACAGATACGCAGTATTTT
.	TRBV6-1	TRBJ2-3	.	CASSERAGAPDTQYF	TGTGCCAGCAGTGAACGGGCAGGGGCTCCGGATACGCAGTATTTT
.	TRBV10-3	TRBJ2-2	.	CAISESAANTGELFF	TGTGCCATCAGTGAGTCGGCGGCGAACACCGGGGAGCTGTTTTTT
.	TRBV4-2	TRBJ2-1	.	CASSPGPRNEQFF	TGTGCCAGCAGCCCAGGACCCCGCAATGAGCAGTTCTTC
.	TRBV3-1/TRBV3-2	TRBJ2-7	TRBD2	CASSPTSGGGYEQYF	TGTGCCAGCAGTCCGACTAGCGGGGGGGGCTACGAGCAGTACTTC
.	TRBV10-3	TRBJ2-3	TRBD2	CAISDPGLARTDTQYF	TGTGCCATCAGTGACCCGGGACTAGCGCGCACAGATACGCAGTATTTT
medium-sized	TRBV12-3/TRBV12-4	TRBJ1-1	.	CASSWRQAEAFF	TGTGCCAGCAGCTGGAGACAGGCGGAGGCTTTCTTT
.	TRBV7-8	TRBJ2-3	TRBD2	CASSLLLAGGTDTQYF	TGTGCCAGCAGCTTACTACTAGCGGGGGGCACAGATACGCAGTATTTT
few	TRBV6-5	TRBJ2-7	TRBD1	CASSSGDRSIYEQYF	TGTGCCAGCAGTTCCGGGGACAGGTCTATCTACGAGCAGTACTTC
.	TRBV3-1/TRBV3-2	TRBJ1-2	TRBD1	CASSQATGPGGYTF	TGTGCCAGCAGCCAAGCGACAGGGCCGGGGGGCTACACCTTC
.	TRBV5-1	TRBJ2-1	.	CASSLAARLSSYNEQFF	TGCGCCAGCAGCTTGGCGGCGCGATTAAGCTCCTACAATGAGCAGTTCTTC
.	TRBV28	TRBJ1-5	TRBD1	CASSQGDNQPQHF	TGTGCCAGTTCACAGGGGGACAATCAGCCCCAGCATTTT
once	TRBV25-1	TRBJ1-6	.	CASRDSGRVGSPLHF	TGTGCCAGCAGGGACTCTGGGAGGGTCGGATCACCCCTCCACTTT
few	TRBV25-1	TRBJ2-3	.	CASSTSRTDTQYF	TGTGCCAGCAGCACTTCTAGGACAGATACGCAGTATTTT
.	TRBV5-5	TRBJ2-7	.	CASSLDPRSDEQYF	TGTGCCAGCAGCTTGGACCCTAGAAGCGACGAGCAGTACTTC
.	TRBV19	TRBJ1-2	TRBD1	CASTVDRGSHYGYTF	TGTGCCAGTACTGTAGACAGGGGGAGTCACTATGGCTACACCTTC
.	TRBV15	TRBJ2-7	TRBD1	CATSRSRDRTYEQYF	TGTGCCACCAGCAGATCCCGGGACAGGACCTACGAGCAGTACTTC
.	TRBV7-8	TRBJ2-3	.	CASSHRETGTDTQYF	TGTGCCAGCAGCCACAGGGAGACGGGCACAGATACGCAGTATTTT
.	TRBV5-6	TRBJ2-7	.	CASSPGHREQYF	TGTGCCAGCAGCCCGGGACACCGCGAGCAGTACTTC
few	TRBV15	TRBJ2-2	.	CATSRPLYTGGVANTGELFF	TGTGCCACCAGCAGACCTCTATATACGGGCGGGGTCGCGAACACCGGGGAGCTGTTTTTT
.	TRBV3-1/TRBV3-2	TRBJ2-7	TRBD1	CASSHTFRQGSYEQYF	TGTGCCAGCAGCCATACTTTTAGACAGGGCTCCTACGAGCAGTACTTC